This is a list of T cell receptor beta chains from one sample in a study of T cells after yellow fever vaccination. TCRdb re-called the 5' RACE reads through MiXCR, storing one row per CDR3 protein. The table includes a few hundred thousand distinct CDR3 sequences, approximately 3.6% detected once. This material consisted of PBMCs, taken 15 days after the yellow fever booster vaccination. These receptors all come from a man in his late teens or twenties who received the YFV17D yellow fever vaccine. Both conserved end residues are part of each CDR3. Fields, in order: CDR3 protein, CDR3 DNA, D gene, J gene, V gene, clone size. D genes are given only for firm matches. Some rows mark clone size as missing; the rest say once, few, many or name a class of expanded clone.

cdr3_aa: CASSLGPIRTEAFF
cdr3_nt: TGTGCCAGCAGTTTAGGCCCGATTAGGACTGAAGCTTTCTTT
d_call: NA
j_call: TRBJ1-1
v_call: TRBV6-5
clone_size: many

cdr3_aa: CSARKLRGAGTQETQYF
cdr3_nt: TGCAGTGCTAGAAAGTTAAGGGGGGCGGGGACACAAGAGACCCAGTACTTC
d_call: NA
j_call: TRBJ2-5
v_call: TRBV20-1
clone_size: NA

cdr3_aa: CASSFLQGQRDTEAFF
cdr3_nt: TGCGCCAGCAGCTTCTTGCAGGGACAGAGGGACACTGAAGCTTTCTTT
d_call: TRBD1
j_call: TRBJ1-1
v_call: TRBV5-1
clone_size: many

cdr3_aa: CASSQGIAGLAGEQYF
cdr3_nt: TGTGCCAGCAGCCAAGGGATAGCGGGCCTAGCGGGCGAGCAGTACTTC
d_call: TRBD2
j_call: TRBJ2-7
v_call: TRBV3-1
clone_size: few

cdr3_aa: CASRGTGRNEQFF
cdr3_nt: TGTGCCAGCAGGGGGACAGGGCGGAATGAGCAGTTCTTC
d_call: TRBD1
j_call: TRBJ2-1
v_call: TRBV6-1
clone_size: many

cdr3_aa: CASSTEQGFLDSGANVLTF
cdr3_nt: TGTGCCAGCTCAACAGAACAGGGGTTCCTTGACTCTGGGGCCAACGTCCTGACTTTC
d_call: TRBD1
j_call: TRBJ2-6
v_call: TRBV18
clone_size: many

cdr3_aa: CASSFIGVSSTDTQYF
cdr3_nt: TGTGCCAGCAGTTTCATCGGGGTATCTAGCACAGATACGCAGTATTTT
d_call: NA
j_call: TRBJ2-3
v_call: TRBV27
clone_size: many

cdr3_aa: CASSLDWIGGGPSTDTQYF
cdr3_nt: TGTGCCAGCAGCTTGGATTGGATTGGCGGGGGGCCTAGCACAGATACGCAGTATTTT
d_call: TRBD2
j_call: TRBJ2-3
v_call: TRBV5-5
clone_size: many

cdr3_aa: CASSIGGTETKTQYF
cdr3_nt: TGTGCCAGTAGTATTGGAGGGACAGAGACGAAGACCCAGTACTTC
d_call: NA
j_call: TRBJ2-5
v_call: TRBV19
clone_size: NA

cdr3_aa: CASSSYSDSNQPQHF
cdr3_nt: TGTGCCAGCAGTTCCTACAGCGATAGCAATCAGCCCCAGCATTTT
d_call: NA
j_call: TRBJ1-5
v_call: TRBV12-3/TRBV12-4
clone_size: many

cdr3_aa: CASSYRSGSTEAFF
cdr3_nt: TGTGCCAGCAGCTACAGAAGTGGTAGCACTGAAGCTTTCTTT
d_call: NA
j_call: TRBJ1-1
v_call: TRBV7-9
clone_size: many

cdr3_aa: CASSQEIAAHEQFF
cdr3_nt: TGCGCCAGCAGTCAAGAGATAGCGGCCCATGAGCAGTTCTTC
d_call: NA
j_call: TRBJ2-1
v_call: TRBV4-3
clone_size: many

cdr3_aa: CASSSLQGALSGELFF
cdr3_nt: TGTGCCAGCAGCTCCTTACAGGGGGCTCTGTCCGGGGAGCTGTTTTTT
d_call: TRBD1
j_call: TRBJ2-2
v_call: TRBV5-4
clone_size: many

cdr3_aa: CASTPRGGGTKNIQYF
cdr3_nt: TGTGCCAGCACCCCTAGAGGCGGGGGCACCAAAAACATTCAGTACTTC
d_call: NA
j_call: TRBJ2-4
v_call: TRBV12-3/TRBV12-4
clone_size: many

cdr3_aa: CASSLATAQEETQYF
cdr3_nt: TGTGCCAGCAGTTTAGCAACCGCCCAAGAAGAGACCCAGTACTTC
d_call: NA
j_call: TRBJ2-5
v_call: TRBV12-3/TRBV12-4
clone_size: NA

cdr3_aa: CASSLGAITF
cdr3_nt: TGTGCCAGCAGTTTAGGGGCCATCACCTTC
d_call: NA
j_call: TRBJ1-2
v_call: TRBV12-3/TRBV12-4
clone_size: many

cdr3_aa: CSARDAAGVGDTQYF
cdr3_nt: TGCAGTGCTAGAGATGCGGCGGGGGTGGGAGATACGCAGTATTTT
d_call: TRBD2
j_call: TRBJ2-3
v_call: TRBV20-1
clone_size: many

cdr3_aa: CSASWGSVAEAFF
cdr3_nt: TGCAGTGCTAGTTGGGGATCCGTCGCTGAAGCTTTCTTT
d_call: NA
j_call: TRBJ1-1
v_call: TRBV20-1
clone_size: many

cdr3_aa: CASTSRDRLTYSNQPQHF
cdr3_nt: TGTGCCAGCACCTCCCGGGACAGACTAACGTATAGCAATCAGCCCCAGCATTTT
d_call: TRBD1
j_call: TRBJ1-5
v_call: TRBV6-2/TRBV6-3
clone_size: many

cdr3_aa: CASSSSRVSGANVLTF
cdr3_nt: TGTGCCAGCAGCTCTAGCAGGGTCTCTGGGGCCAACGTCCTGACTTTC
d_call: NA
j_call: TRBJ2-6
v_call: TRBV7-3
clone_size: many

cdr3_aa: CASSHLTSGGNEQFF
cdr3_nt: TGTGCCAGCAGCCACCTGACTAGCGGGGGTAATGAGCAGTTCTTC
d_call: TRBD2
j_call: TRBJ2-1
v_call: TRBV14
clone_size: NA

cdr3_aa: CASSPTSTNEKLFF
cdr3_nt: TGTGCCAGCAGCCCGACATCTACTAATGAAAAACTGTTTTTT
d_call: NA
j_call: TRBJ1-4
v_call: TRBV7-9
clone_size: many

cdr3_aa: CASSYSKGLGTEAFF
cdr3_nt: TGTGCCAGCAGTTACTCGAAAGGGCTGGGCACTGAAGCTTTCTTT
d_call: NA
j_call: TRBJ1-1
v_call: TRBV6-5
clone_size: many

cdr3_aa: CASSQIRDLFANTEAFF
cdr3_nt: TGTGCCAGCAGCCAAATCCGGGACCTCTTCGCGAACACTGAAGCTTTCTTT
d_call: NA
j_call: TRBJ1-1
v_call: TRBV11-2
clone_size: many

cdr3_aa: CASSFRDREQETQYF
cdr3_nt: TGCGCCAGCAGCTTCCGGGACAGGGAGCAAGAGACCCAGTACTTC
d_call: TRBD1
j_call: TRBJ2-5
v_call: TRBV5-1
clone_size: few